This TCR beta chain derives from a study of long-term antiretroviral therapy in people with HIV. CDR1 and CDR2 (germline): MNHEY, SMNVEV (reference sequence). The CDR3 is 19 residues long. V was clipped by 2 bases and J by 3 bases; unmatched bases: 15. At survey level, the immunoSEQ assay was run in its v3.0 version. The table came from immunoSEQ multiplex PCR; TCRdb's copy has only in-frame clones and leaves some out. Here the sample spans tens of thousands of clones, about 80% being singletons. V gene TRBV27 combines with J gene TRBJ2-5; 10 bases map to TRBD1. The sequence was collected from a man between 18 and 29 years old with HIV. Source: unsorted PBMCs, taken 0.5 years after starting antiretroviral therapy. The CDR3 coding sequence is TGTGCCAGCAGTTTAGGGGGACAGGGGTACAAGGAGACGAAAGAGACCCAGTACTTC. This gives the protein CASSLGGQGYKETKETQYF.